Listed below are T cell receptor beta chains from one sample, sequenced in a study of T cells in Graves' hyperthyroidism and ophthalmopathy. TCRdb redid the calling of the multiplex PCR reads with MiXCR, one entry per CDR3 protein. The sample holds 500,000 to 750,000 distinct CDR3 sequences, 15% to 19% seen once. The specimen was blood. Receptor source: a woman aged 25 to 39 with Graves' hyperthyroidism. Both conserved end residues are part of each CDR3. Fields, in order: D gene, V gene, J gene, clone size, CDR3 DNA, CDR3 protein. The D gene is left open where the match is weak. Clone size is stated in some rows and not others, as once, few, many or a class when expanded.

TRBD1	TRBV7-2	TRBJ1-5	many	TGTGCCAGCAGCTTAGTACCGGGACAGGGCAACAATCAGCCCCAGCATTTT	CASSLVPGQGNNQPQHF
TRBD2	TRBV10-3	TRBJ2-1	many	TGTGCCAGCGAAGGGACTAGCGGAGCTTACAATGAGCAGTTCTTC	CASEGTSGAYNEQFF
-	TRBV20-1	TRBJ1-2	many	TGCAGTGCTAGTTTGCGCCAAGAAAACTATGGCTACACCTTC	CSASLRQENYGYTF
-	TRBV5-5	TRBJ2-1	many	TGTGCCAGCAGCTTAGGGAAAAACTACAATGAGCAGTTCTTC	CASSLGKNYNEQFF
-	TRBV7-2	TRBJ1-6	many	TGTGCCAGCAGCTTAGCGCTCAGTTATAATTCACCCCTCCACTTT	CASSLALSYNSPLHF
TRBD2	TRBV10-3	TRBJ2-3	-	TGTGCCATCAGTGGAGGGACTAGCGGGGGCACAGATACGCAGTATTTT	CAISGGTSGGTDTQYF
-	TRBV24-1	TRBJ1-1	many	TGTGCCACCATGCCTACAGGGACCGAGAACACTGAAGCTTTCTTT	CATMPTGTENTEAFF
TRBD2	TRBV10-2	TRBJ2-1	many	TGCGCCAGCAGTGCGCTAGCGGGGCCCCCCTCCTACAATGAGCAGTTCTTC	CASSALAGPPSYNEQFF
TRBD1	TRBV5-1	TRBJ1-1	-	TGCGCCAGCAGCTTGGAGACAGGGGTTTTGAACACTGAAGCTTTCTTT	CASSLETGVLNTEAFF
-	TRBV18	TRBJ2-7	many	TGTGCCAGCTCACCAAGGGGAATACAGCGCGAGCAGTACTTC	CASSPRGIQREQYF
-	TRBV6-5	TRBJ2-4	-	TGTGCCAGCAGTTATAATGGGCAGGGGATGCCTATAGCCAAAAACATTCAGTACTTC	CASSYNGQGMPIAKNIQYF
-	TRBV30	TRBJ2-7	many	TGTGCCTGGAGTGTACGGGGGACATATGTAGAGCAGTACTTC	CAWSVRGTYVEQYF
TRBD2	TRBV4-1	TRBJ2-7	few	TGCGCCAGCAGCCAAGGCCCTAGCGGGAGGGCCCGGGACGAGCAGTACTTC	CASSQGPSGRARDEQYF
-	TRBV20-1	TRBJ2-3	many	TGCAGTGCTAGATCCCGACTAGTTAGCACAGATACGCAGTATTTT	CSARSRLVSTDTQYF
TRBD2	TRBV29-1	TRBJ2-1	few	TGCAGCGTTGTTCGGACTAGCGGGCCAGGGGGTTCGTTCTTC	CSVVRTSGPGGSFF
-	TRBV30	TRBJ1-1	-	TGTGCCTGGAGCGAAGGGACGGATGAAGCTTTCTTT	CAWSEGTDEAFF
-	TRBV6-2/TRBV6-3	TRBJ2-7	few	TGTGCCAGCAGTTACAGTGGGGCGCCCTACGAGCAGTACTTC	CASSYSGAPYEQYF
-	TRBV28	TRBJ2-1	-	TGTGCCAGCAGTACCCTAGCAGCTTTCTACAATGAGCAGTTCTTC	CASSTLAAFYNEQFF
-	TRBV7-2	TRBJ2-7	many	TGTGCCAGCAGCTTAAAAATGGGGGACTACGAGCAGTACTTC	CASSLKMGDYEQYF
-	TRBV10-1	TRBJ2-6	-	TGCGCCAGCAGTGACCGGGGCTCCGATAATTCTGGGGCCAACGTCCTGACTTTC	CASSDRGSDNSGANVLTF
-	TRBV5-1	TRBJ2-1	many	TGCGCCAGCAGCTTACAGACTAGAGGGTATTATGAGCAGTTCTTC	CASSLQTRGYYEQFF
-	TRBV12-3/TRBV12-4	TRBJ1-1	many	TGTGCCAGCAGCTCCCCGGGGGGATCGAACACTGAAGCTTTCTTT	CASSSPGGSNTEAFF
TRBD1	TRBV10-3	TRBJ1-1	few	TGTGCCATCAGCGGACACCGGGACAGATACACTGAAGCTTTCTTT	CAISGHRDRYTEAFF
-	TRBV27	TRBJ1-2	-	TGTGCCAGCAGTTCCCGGCTTTCTGGGTATGGCTACACCTTC	CASSSRLSGYGYTF
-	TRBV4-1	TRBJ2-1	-	TGCGCCAGCAGCCAAGAAGGCAGGGAATCTGAGCAGTTCTTC	CASSQEGRESEQFF